This T cell receptor beta chain was sequenced during a study of T cells in Graves' hyperthyroidism and ophthalmopathy. Turning to the study itself: Before treatment of any kind, peripheral blood was taken at initial diagnosis.

The CDR3 is 14 residues long. V was cut by 5 bases and J by 4 bases, with 14 bases left in between. Calling Graves' hyperthyroidism stable meant ophthalmopathy did not progress within 18 months. Patients were excluded for uncontrolled infection, other autoimmune disease, pregnancy or lactation. The authors obtained PBMCs from roughly 10 ml of fresh peripheral blood. Amplification of TCR beta CDR3 regions was performed using RNA transcripts as template. HTBI primers were employed in a first-round RT-PCR of the TCR CDR3. Each CDR3 protein is one row after TCRdb ran MiXCR on the multiplex PCR reads. The sample carries 90,000 to 120,000 distinct CDR3 sequences, approximately 15% recorded once.

This receptor was obtained from a woman between 50 and 59 years old with Graves' hyperthyroidism. Sequenced sample: blood. The chain has TRBV12-3 or TRBV12-4 and TRBJ1-2, with D maybe TRBD1 (5 bases). CDR3: CASSAFTRGYGYTF. CDR3 DNA sequence: TGTGCCAGCAGTGCCTTCACTAGGGGCTATGGCTACACCTTC.